This T cell receptor beta chain is drawn from a study of beta chain features in type 1 diabetes. Points from the study as a whole: Healthy donors had naive, central memory and Treg TCRB repertoires that appeared less similar than those seen among patients.

CDR3 length equals 13 residues. Between the trimmed V and J ends, which lost 4 bases and 2 bases, there was a span of 6 bases. CDR1 is SGHTA and CDR2 is FQGTGA in the germline V gene. All of the isolated RNA was reverse transcribed, so expressed TCRB transcripts were sequenced. There were around 3.5 million reads on average in the naive, central memory and regulatory T cell samples. Repertoires were generated with immunoSEQ multiplex PCR, while TCRdb's copy carries only in-frame clones and drops some. The repertoire includes around 58,000 clones, around three fifths of them detected once, and 2% to 2.5% sits in the top ten. In regard to this clone: Its antigen is unidentified.

Sequenced material: Tregs from blood. The chain is built from TRBV7-3 and TRBJ2-1, with a weak D call TRBD2 (5 bases). The receptor comes from a young woman in good health. CDR3 coding DNA: TGTGCCAGCAGCTCCGGGACCTACAATGAGCAGTTCTTC. Translation: CASSSGTYNEQFF.